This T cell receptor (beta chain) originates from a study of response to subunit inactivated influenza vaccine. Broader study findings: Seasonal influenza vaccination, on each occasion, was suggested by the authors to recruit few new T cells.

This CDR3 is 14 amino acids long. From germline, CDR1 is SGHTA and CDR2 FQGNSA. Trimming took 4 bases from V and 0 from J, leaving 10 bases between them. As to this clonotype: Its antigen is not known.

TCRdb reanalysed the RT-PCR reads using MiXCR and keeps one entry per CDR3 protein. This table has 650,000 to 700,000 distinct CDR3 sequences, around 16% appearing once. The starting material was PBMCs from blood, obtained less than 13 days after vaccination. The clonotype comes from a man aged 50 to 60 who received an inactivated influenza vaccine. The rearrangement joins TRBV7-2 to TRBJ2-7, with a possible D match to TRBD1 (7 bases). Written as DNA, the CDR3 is TGTGCCAGCAGCTGGCGGGACAGCTCCTACGAGCAGTACTTC. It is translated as CASSWRDSSYEQYF.